This entry lists 5 T cell receptor beta chains sequenced from one sample in a study of blood T cell repertoires in COVID-19. Profiling relied on immunoSEQ multiplex PCR, and the TCRdb table lists in-frame clones only, not all of them. The sample records 85,000 to 130,000 clones, less than 80% being singletons. The source material was peripheral blood. The receptors derive from a man aged 80 or over with COVID-19, enrolled during active disease.

CDR3 sequence (DNA): TGTGCCAGCAGCGCGGGACAGGGTATCTACGAGCAGTACTTC. This encodes CASSAGQGIYEQYF. The chain recombines TRBV5-8 with TRBJ2-7, with 9 bases matching TRBD1. With 4 bases clipped from V and 3 bases from J, the junction kept 5 bases outside the gene matches. Germline assignment: CDR1 SGHTS and CDR2 YDEGEE. The CDR3 is 14 residues long.

This clone was observed once. The chain joins TRBV7-9 to TRBJ1-2; TRBD1 agrees at 10 bases. The length of the CDR3 is 15 residues. Germline V lookup: CDR1 SEHNR, CDR2 FQNEAQ (reference sequence). The V gene end was trimmed by 5 bases and the J gene end by 0 bases; junction bases not matched to a gene: 3. As DNA, the CDR3 is TGTGCCAGCAGCAGAGGGACAGGGGCTAACTATGGCTACACCTTC. Translated, it gives CASSRGTGANYGYTF. Full variable domain (remainder filled in from reference TRBV7-9 and TRBJ1-2): DTGVSQNPRHKITKRGQNVTFRCDPISEHNRLYWYRQTLGQGPEFLTYFQNEAQLEKSRLLSDRFSAERPKGSFSTLEIQRTEQGDSAMYLCASSRGTGANYGYTFGSGTRLTVV.

This clone showed up just a few times. V gene TRBV2 combines with J gene TRBJ2-5; no firm D call. CDR1 SNHLY and CDR2 FYNNEI come from the germline V gene. V was cut by 6 bases and J by 4 bases, with 12 bases left in between. The CDR3 runs to 13 residues. CDR3 sequence reads: CASSYLVGETQYF. DNA for the CDR3: TGTGCCAGCAGCTACCTGGTTGGAGAGACCCAGTACTTC.

This chain links TRBV7-9 with TRBJ1-2; D gene uncertain. Deletions cut 1 base from V and 1 base from J, with 4 bases between. The length of the CDR3 is 13 residues. Germline V gene data show CDR1 as SEHNR and CDR2 as FQNEAQ (reference sequence). The CDR3 protein is CASSLGDNYGYTF. CDR3 coding DNA: TGTGCCAGCAGCTTAGGAGATAACTATGGCTACACCTTC.

This chain uses TRBV4-3 with TRBJ2-6; TRBD2 might be the D (6 bases). Germline V gene data show CDR1 as LGHNA and CDR2 as YSLEER. V gave up 1 base and J gave up 2 bases, with 9 bases separating them. The CDR3 extends over 16 amino acids. CDR3 loop: CASSQVGGTGANVLTF. The DNA of the CDR3 is TGCGCCAGCAGCCAAGTGGGCGGGACTGGGGCCAACGTCCTGACTTTC.